The entry below describes one T cell receptor (beta chain). Its antigen remains unidentified. The data stem from a study of human T cells and chemical hapten exposure. In the study overall: Sensitization applied 2% DPC to roughly 2 cm by roughly 2 cm of upper inner arm skin.

CDR1 and CDR2 (germline): SGDLS, YYNGEE. The CDR3 is 13 residues long. Trimming removed 3 bases at V and 9 bases at J, with 13 bases between. Notes on the study in general: Alopecia in all donors means immunity may differ from healthy individuals.

Time point noted: patch test 1, 2 weeks after DPC sensitization. This sample's treatment: therapeutic diphenylcyclopropenone sensitization with weekly scalp DPC. TCRdb used MiXCR to reprocess the RACE reads, holding one entry per CDR3 protein. The repertoire holds around 150,000 distinct CDR3 sequences, with approximately 15% as singletons. Sequencing was performed on whole blood, taken in connection with sensitization to the hapten diphenylcyclopropenone (DPC). This receptor was identified in a woman aged 25 to 39 with alopecia areata. Some clones in this sample may be carry-over from other donors' samples. The genes are TRBV9 and TRBJ2-1; no clear D gene. This chain's CDR3 is CASSADWVSEQFF. DNA for the CDR3: TGTGCCAGCAGCGCTGATTGGGTATCTGAGCAGTTCTTC.